This T cell receptor (beta chain) was captured in a study of T cell responses to AZD1222 COVID-19 vaccine (TCRdb year 2021). Background for the entire study: AZD1222 recipients with second doses at about 4 weeks or about 12 weeks were pooled, because spike-specific TCR depth and breadth did not differ between schedules. A total of 230 or so trial participants underwent TCR sequencing, of whom 207 received two doses of AZD1222 and about 25 received two doses of the MenACWY control vaccine. Trial participants were enrolled by age into subgroups of 18-55, 56-69 and 70-plus years, and about 150, 27 and 61 TCR-sequenced participants, respectively, were included in these subgroups. What the study reported, not specific to this receptor: Most participants were white British and females outnumbered males, and the authors suggested that clonal diversity may have been underestimated. Because no day 14 peak-response samples were available, the repertoires could be characterized only after the peak T cell response. After two AZD1222 doses, spike-specific TCR breadth and depth were significantly higher than at day 0 and than in MenACWY recipients. Conclusions about previously exposed vaccinees were limited because only six or seven AZD1222 recipients were SARS-CoV-2 seropositive at baseline. The whole spike protein was spanned by vaccine-associated CD4 TCRs, and dominant responses were seen in regions 160-218 and 743-854. Nearly half of unique spike-specific TCRs reportedly recognized epitopes outside regions mutated in the B.1.351 and B.1.1.7 variants. The 56-69-year group was small, and its depth increase did not reach significance, likely because of low power.

The CDR3 regions of human TCRbeta chains were analyzed by immunosequencing. The paper's data handling went like this. TCRs in the repertoires were compared against a reference library of SARS-CoV-2-specific TCRs that had been generated with the MIRA antigen-specificity platform. Breadth was defined as the fraction of unique TCRs that were SARS-CoV-2-associated. Depth was defined as the fraction of total T cells that were SARS-CoV-2-associated. Using the MIRA data, every spike-specific TCR was mapped to the spike region that the TCR reacted to and assigned to either a CD4 or a CD8 class. Log10-transformed breadth and depth values were compared by one-way ANOVA with Sidak's multiple comparisons tests. Here the immuneACCESS table is served through TCRdb, limited to in-frame sequences with V and J called. Missing clones are a known gap in these copies; in checked studies unresolved V genes cover under half, and the rest lacks a known reason. V and J calls and clone size are those listed in that table; D and trimming were worked out from the DNA. The sample yields under 140,000 clones; 88% were counted once. The ten most abundant clones make up around 1.6% of the sample.

Sequences MNHEY (CDR1) and SMNVEV (CDR2) are obtained from the germline V gene (reference sequence). Ends trimmed: V by 2 bases, J by 3 bases; bases unmatched to a gene: 1. The CDR3 covers 13 residues, taking in both the cysteine and the phenylalanine. The entry retains the CDR3 DNA only, 39 bases that are in frame from base 1. This clone appeared a single time. What antigen it recognizes has not been identified. No qualities accompany the bases; no much larger clone lies one base away. Sample time point, as interpreted from the label and publication: baseline before first vaccination. Vaccinee samples came from UK trials COV001 and COV002, including a single-blind randomized controlled phase 2/3 trial of AZD1222 (ChAdOx1 nCoV-19) in healthy adults. For TCRbeta chain sequencing, PBMC samples from trial participants were taken at day 0 and at day 28 after the second dose.

The receptor chain draws on TRBV27 and TRBJ2-7, with TRBD2 matching 7 junction bases. The starting material was peripheral blood, obtained on day 0 of AZD1222 vaccination. The clonotype comes from an adult in good health. The DNA reads TGTGCCAGCAGTTTAGGGGGGGGCTACGAGCAGTACTTC. Translation gives CASSLGGGYEQYF.